These 25 T cell receptor beta chains came from one sample sequenced in a study of OX40 agonist ivuxolimab in advanced cancers. Profiling relied on immunoSEQ multiplex PCR, and the TCRdb table lists in-frame clones only, not all of them. Here the sample spans about 10,000 clones, 70% to 80% being singletons. Sample: CD4+ or CD8+ T cells sorted from blood, taken in a trial of the OX40 agonist ivuxolimab. Every receptor here comes from an adult with an advanced solid tumor such as melanoma, head and neck, liver or kidney cancer.

The rearrangement uses TRBV7-9 and TRBJ1-5; D is unresolved. The CDR3 contains 14 residues. The germline CDR1 and CDR2 sequences are SEHNR and FQNEAQ (reference sequence). V gave up 3 bases and J gave up 1 base, with 7 bases separating them. In nucleotides, the CDR3 is TGTGCCAGCAGCTTCGGACCGAGCAATCAGCCCCAGCATTTT. Encoded protein: CASSFGPSNQPQHF.

The chain combines TRBV11-2 with TRBJ2-7; D uncertain. Looked up from germline, CDR1 is SGHAT and CDR2 is FQNNGV. The CDR3 totals 12 residues. V dropped 4 bases and J dropped 4 bases, with 8 bases sitting between them. This CDR3 is CASSYTEYEQYF. The DNA of the CDR3 is TGTGCCAGCAGCTACACGGAGTACGAGCAGTACTTC.

V gene TRBV5-1 combines with J gene TRBJ1-4; 9 bases are a match to TRBD1. CDR1 and CDR2 (germline): SGHRS, YFSETQ. Germline trimming cut 3 bases from V and 8 bases from J; bases unmatched to any gene: 5. The CDR3 runs 14 residues. CDR3 nucleotide sequence: TGCGCCAGCAGCTCAGGACAGGGGAGGGAAAAACTGTTTTTT. Translation: CASSSGQGREKLFF.

The gene calls are TRBV9 and TRBJ2-1; a weak D match, TRBD1 (5 bases). Trimming shortened V by 4 bases and J by 12 bases, and 11 bases separated the two germline ends. The V gene's germline CDR1 is SGDLS and CDR2 YYNGEE. CDR3 length: 11 amino acids. The CDR3 here is CASSKDIGQFF. Here the CDR3 DNA reads TGTGCCAGCAGCAAGGACATTGGGCAGTTCTTC.

The V call is TRBV9, the J call TRBJ1-6; 11 bases fit TRBD1. The CDR3 loop spans 15 amino acids. CDR1 and CDR2 (germline): SGDLS, YYNGEE. Trimming cost V 3 bases and J 10 bases; bases outside gene matches: 6. DNA of the CDR3: TGTGCCAGCAGCGCCGGGACAGGGGGTGGGTCACCCCTCCACTTT. Its translation: CASSAGTGGGSPLHF.

The chain links TRBV6-6 to TRBJ2-7; D ambiguous. With 6 bases removed from V and 2 bases from J, the gap between germline ends came to 5 bases. Germline loops: CDR1 MNHNY, CDR2 SVGAGI (reference sequence). This CDR3 has 11 residues. The chain's CDR3 is CASRSTYEQYF. In nucleotides, the CDR3 is TGTGCCAGCAGATCCACCTACGAGCAGTACTTC.

About this clone: It may be a read error: a sequence one base away is much more abundant. The chain recombines TRBV11-1 with TRBJ2-2; unclear D gene. This CDR3 spans 14 amino acids. V lost 5 bases, J lost 5 bases, and 12 bases lay in between. Germline V gives CDR1 SGHAT, CDR2 FQDESV (reference sequence). CDR3 sequence: CASSQERATGELFF. As DNA, the CDR3 is TGTGCCAGCAGCCAAGAAAGGGCAACCGGGGAGCTGTTTTTT.

The chain employs TRBV5-1 and TRBJ2-2; D is unclear. The V end was cut by 4 bases, the J end by 7 bases, with 8 bases between. CDR3 size: 12 residues. Germline V gives CDR1 SGHRS, CDR2 YFSETQ. The chain's CDR3 is CASSLSSGELFF. The CDR3 region has the DNA TGCGCCAGCAGCCTAAGCAGCGGGGAGCTGTTTTTT.

The rearrangement links TRBV18 to TRBJ1-1; D unclear. The CDR3 runs to 13 residues. Trimming pared 6 bases from V and 1 base from J, leaving 9 bases between. CDR1 is KGHSH, CDR2 LQKENI, per germline. This CDR3 reads CASSTGENTEAFF. In DNA, the CDR3 is TGTGCCAGCTCCACGGGTGAGAACACTGAAGCTTTCTTT.

The CDR3: CASSGGGHPESGSGYTF. The DNA for the CDR3 is TGTGCCAGCAGCGGGGGAGGACACCCGGAGTCAGGGAGTGGCTACACCTTC. The chain uses TRBV9 and TRBJ1-2, with D possibly being TRBD1 (5 bases). The CDR3 covers 17 residues. CDR1 is SGDLS and CDR2 is YYNGEE in the germline V gene. Trimming removed 3 bases from V and 7 bases from J, with 25 bases in between.

V gene TRBV5-6 combines with J gene TRBJ1-1; a weak D match, TRBD1 (5 bases). Trimming removed 3 bases from V and 11 bases from J, with 11 bases in between. The CDR3 covers 11 residues. From germline, CDR1 is SGHDT and CDR2 YYEEEE. The CDR3 here is CASSWNGGAFF. In DNA, the CDR3 is TGTGCCAGCAGCTGGAACGGGGGTGCTTTCTTT.

This chain joins TRBV7-9 and TRBJ2-5; tentatively, D is TRBD1 (6 bases). The end of the DNA is better explained by TRBJ2-7, so the J call may be wrong. The CDR3 covers 13 residues. Germline values: CDR1 SEHNR, CDR2 FQNEAQ (reference sequence). The CDR3 DNA reads TGTGCCAGCAGCTTAGGGACAGCCAACGAGCAGTACTTC. Protein: CASSLGTANEQYF.

The genes are TRBV27 and TRBJ2-2; the match to TRBD1 covers 12 bases. V gave up 5 bases and J gave up 4 bases; unmatched junction bases: 17. The CDR3 covers 20 residues. The germline gives CDR1 MNHEY, CDR2 SMNVEV (reference sequence). CDR3 in amino acids: CASSLRPGQGAPFATGELFF. In DNA form, the CDR3 reads TGTGCCAGCAGTCTTAGGCCGGGACAGGGGGCACCCTTTGCCACCGGGGAGCTGTTTTTT.

The chain couples TRBV7-2 to TRBJ2-1, with TRBD1 identical over 10 bases. Trimming removed 5 bases from V and 8 bases from J; junction bases left unmatched: 9. Germline V gene sequence: CDR1 SGHTA, CDR2 FQGNSA. The CDR3 is made up of 15 amino acids. CDR3 loop: CASSLRQGADDEQFF. CDR3 coding DNA: TGTGCCAGCAGCCTCCGACAGGGGGCTGACGATGAGCAGTTCTTC.

The chain joins TRBV6-1 to TRBJ2-1; D is unclear. This CDR3 comprises 11 residues. Between the trimmed V and J ends, which lost 3 bases and 9 bases, there was a span of 6 bases. Germline V gene lookup returns CDR1 MNHNS and CDR2 SASEGT. The CDR3 DNA sequence: TGTGCCAGCAGTGATTTGGCTGAGCAGTTCTTC. It codes for CASSDLAEQFF.

This clone was seen only a few times. The chain joins TRBV4-3 to TRBJ1-5; D possibly corresponds to TRBD1 (6 bases). Trimming stripped 0 bases from V and 7 bases from J, with 13 bases between. This CDR3 is 15 amino acids long. The germline V gene has CDR1 LGHNA and CDR2 YSLEER. The CDR3 DNA reads TGCGCCAGCAGCCAAGATAGGGGGGGAAGGCAGCCCCAGCATTTT. Translating gives CASSQDRGGRQPQHF.

This rearrangement joins TRBV13 to TRBJ2-3; 10 positions match TRBD2. CDR3 length: 16 residues. The J segment lost 2 bases and the V segment lost 5 bases, leaving 7 bases of the junction unmatched. Germline V gives CDR1 PRHDT, CDR2 FYEKMQ (reference sequence). CDR3 in amino acids: CASSKRSGGNTDTQYF. The CDR3, as DNA: TGTGCCAGCAGCAAACGTAGCGGGGGGAACACAGATACGCAGTATTTT.

The chain couples TRBV19 to TRBJ2-2; no clear D gene. Germline V lookup: CDR1 LNHDA, CDR2 SQIVND (reference sequence). This CDR3 has 14 residues. V lost 2 bases and J 1 base, leaving 5 bases between the germline ends. The CDR3 region is CASSISQNTGELFF. Written as DNA, the CDR3 is TGTGCCAGTAGTATAAGCCAGAACACCGGGGAGCTGTTTTTT. The complete variable domain, with remaining parts taken from reference TRBV19 and TRBJ2-2, reads DGGITQSPKYLFRKEGQNVTLSCEQNLNHDAMYWYRQDPGQGLRLIYYSQIVNDFQKGDIAEGYSVSREKKESFPLTVTSAQKNPTAFYLCASSISQNTGELFFGEGSRLTVL.

The CDR3 DNA follows: TGCGCCAGCAGCTTGGATTCCGGACAGGGGGCTTCACCCCTCCACTTT. Encoded protein: CASSLDSGQGASPLHF. The rearrangement uses TRBV5-1 and TRBJ1-6; 11 bases map to TRBD1. The CDR3 runs to 16 residues. Germline CDR1 and CDR2: SGHRS and YFSETQ. The J segment lost 9 bases and the V segment lost 0 bases, leaving 5 bases of the junction unmatched.

This clone has more than one count but fewer than ten. The chain couples TRBV28 to TRBJ2-1, with D perhaps matching TRBD1 (5 bases). The germline V gene encodes CDR1 MDHEN and CDR2 SYDVKM. There are 14 residues in the CDR3. The V end was cut by 8 bases, the J end by 0 bases, with 11 bases between. CDR3 sequence: CASSLGDSYNEQFF. The DNA of the CDR3 is TGTGCCAGCTCCCTAGGGGACTCCTACAATGAGCAGTTCTTC.

The CDR3 DNA reads as TGTGCCAGCAGTTACTGGACTAGCCCCGGGGGGGGTAATGAGCAGTTCTTC. Protein sequence: CASSYWTSPGGGNEQFF. The chain combines TRBV28 with TRBJ2-1, with 8 positions matching TRBD2. There are 17 residues in the CDR3. Germline values: CDR1 MDHEN, CDR2 SYDVKM. Trimming at V came to 4 bases and at J to 7 bases, leaving 15 bases not matched to a gene.

The rearrangement links TRBV6-5 to TRBJ1-6; the match to TRBD1 covers 7 bases. The germline V gene encodes CDR1 MNHEY and CDR2 SVGAGI. CDR3 length: 13 residues. The V and J ends lost 6 bases and 10 bases, in that order; junction bases with no gene match: 6. The CDR3, as DNA: TGTGCCAGCAGAACAGGGGCGCGGTCACCCCTCCACTTT. Its translation is CASRTGARSPLHF.

Turning to this clone: A junction boundary mismatches the germline segment, possibly from a read error. The rearrangement uses TRBV19 and TRBJ2-2, with D possibly matching TRBD1 (7 bases). Germline V CDR1 and CDR2: LNHDA, SQIVND (reference sequence). CDR3 length: 14 amino acids. The CDR3 here is CASRPDRVGGELLF. The CDR3 DNA reads TGTGCCAGTAGGCCCGACAGGGTCGGCGGGGAGCTGCTTTTT.

The chain uses TRBV4-3 and TRBJ2-1, with TRBD2 matching over 10 bases. The CDR3 is made up of 16 amino acids. Trimming removed 0 bases from V and 4 bases from J; junction bases left unmatched: 3. Germline V gene sequence: CDR1 LGHNA, CDR2 YSLEER. The CDR3 nucleotides read TGCGCCAGCAGCCAAGAAACTAGCGGGGATTACAATGAGCAGTTCTTC. Its translation is CASSQETSGDYNEQFF.

The chain couples TRBV4-2 to TRBJ2-2; D is tentatively TRBD1 or TRBD2 (5 bases each). The germline V and J ends were trimmed by 0 bases and 5 bases, with 13 bases remaining between them. Germline V gene sequence: CDR1 LGHNA, CDR2 YNFKEQ. CDR3 length: 16 residues. The CDR3 DNA follows: TGTGCCAGCAGCCAAGATCTGGAAGGGGAGACCGGGGAGCTGTTTTTT. This translates into CASSQDLEGETGELFF.